Listed here are 21 T cell receptor beta chains from one sample, sequenced in a study of blood T cell repertoires in COVID-19. Measured with immunoSEQ multiplex PCR; TCRdb has only the in-frame clones, and not every one. Here the sample spans approximately 150,000 clones, 87% being singletons. Sequenced sample: peripheral blood. Receptor source: a woman in her forties or fifties with acute or convalescent COVID-19.

With regard to this clone: An end of the junction does not agree with germline; a read error may underlie this. This rearrangement joins TRBV18 to TRBJ2-7; D unresolved. Germline V lookup: CDR1 KGHSH, CDR2 LQKENI. The CDR3 has 11 residues. The CDR3 spells CANSPRDEQYF. The CDR3 region has the DNA TGTGCCAACTCACCACGAGACGAGCAGTACTTC.

The chain couples TRBV3-1 (or the pseudogene TRBV3-2) to TRBJ2-3; 11 bases are a match to TRBD2. Germline lookup yields CDR1 LGHDT and CDR2 YNNKEL (reference sequence). With V trimmed by 5 bases and J by 3 bases, 4 bases remained unmatched. The CDR3 has 15 residues. The CDR3 nucleotides read TGTGCCAGCAGCTGGGGGACTAGCGGTACAGATACGCAGTATTTT. Protein: CASSWGTSGTDTQYF.

The chain recombines TRBV6-5 with TRBJ2-3; 9 bases are a match to TRBD2. The V gene's germline CDR1 is MNHEY and CDR2 SVGAGI. V lost 6 bases and J lost 2; bases outside the gene matches: 3. The CDR3 totals 14 residues. CDR3 protein: CASRRLAATDTQYF. DNA for the CDR3: TGTGCCAGCAGGAGACTAGCGGCCACAGATACGCAGTATTTT.

The chain employs TRBV24-1 and TRBJ2-5; 9 nucleotides line up with TRBD1. Germline values: CDR1 KGHDR, CDR2 SFDVKD. This CDR3 contains 17 residues. J was trimmed by 4 bases and V by 3 bases; bases with no gene match: 11. CDR3 bases: TGTGCCACCAGTGATCCACGTCCGGGACAGGGAGGAGAGACCCAGTACTTC. It specifies CATSDPRPGQGGETQYF.

V usage is TRBV14 and J usage is TRBJ1-2, with TRBD1 matching over 7 bases. V was pared by 4 bases and J by 2 bases, with 1 base of the junction left unmatched. Germline CDR1 is SGHDN and CDR2 is FVKESK. The CDR3 covers 13 residues. The CDR3 nucleotides are TGTGCCAGCAGCCTACAGGGGAACTATGGCTACACCTTC. Encoded protein: CASSLQGNYGYTF.

The chain employs TRBV28 and TRBJ1-1, with D possibly matching TRBD1 (5 bases). The length of the CDR3 is 14 residues. V lost 4 bases and J 3 bases, leaving 12 bases between the germline ends. The germline V gene encodes CDR1 MDHEN and CDR2 SYDVKM. CDR3 loop: CASSSQGLYTEAFF. The CDR3 nucleotides are TGTGCCAGCAGTTCCCAGGGACTCTACACTGAAGCTTTCTTT.

The J gene is TRBJ2-1, the V gene TRBV5-1; the match to TRBD2 covers 7 bases. V shed 0 bases and J 8 bases; nucleotides not matched to a gene: 11. Germline CDR1 SGHRS, CDR2 YFSETQ. The CDR3 is 16 residues long. The CDR3 reads CASSLETGTNTDEQFF. In DNA, the CDR3 is TGCGCCAGCAGCTTGGAAACCGGGACTAATACAGATGAGCAGTTCTTC.

This clone has only one observation. The rearrangement uses TRBV19 and TRBJ2-7, with 8 bases fitting TRBD1. The CDR3 sequence is 14 residues long. V gave up 9 bases and J gave up 1 base; unmatched junction bases: 8. CDR1 is LNHDA, CDR2 SQIVND, per germline (reference sequence). The CDR3 protein is CASGAGGGSYEQYF. The CDR3 DNA follows: TGTGCCAGCGGAGCAGGGGGCGGGTCCTACGAGCAGTACTTC.

In its sample, this clone was seen once. The chain employs TRBV7-2 and TRBJ2-1, with TRBD2 as a possible D gene (6 bases). The V end was cut by 1 base, the J end by 3 bases, with 10 bases between. Germline loops: CDR1 SGHTA, CDR2 FQGNSA. This CDR3 is built from 15 residues. CDR3 in DNA: TGTGCCAGCAGCTTAGAGGGACTTGTCTACAATGAGCAGTTCTTC. This translates into CASSLEGLVYNEQFF.

This clone was counted a single time. The chain carries TRBV11-2 and TRBJ2-3; perhaps TRBD1 as D (6 bases). The length of the CDR3 is 11 residues. V shed 7 bases and J shed 5 bases, with 7 bases lying between them. CDR1 SGHAT and CDR2 FQNNGV come from the germline V gene. The DNA for the CDR3 is TGTGCCAGCACCAGGGGAGATACGCAGTATTTT. This gives the protein CASTRGDTQYF.

The chain has TRBV27 and TRBJ1-6, with a possible D match to TRBD1 (6 bases). The CDR3 is 17 amino acids. Germline CDR1 MNHEY, CDR2 SMNVEV (reference sequence). V lost 3 bases, J lost 0 bases, and 12 bases lay in between. The CDR3 DNA is TGTGCCAGCAGTTTGACAGGCTCGAGCTCCTATAATTCACCCCTCCACTTT. Residues: CASSLTGSSSYNSPLHF.

V gene TRBV5-1 combines with J gene TRBJ2-2; D is perhaps TRBD2 (6 bases). The CDR3 extends over 16 amino acids. CDR1 is SGHRS, CDR2 YFSETQ, per germline. The ends were cut back, 2 bases at V and 1 base at J, with 12 bases in the middle. The CDR3 region is CASSFLEGRNTGELFF. The CDR3 DNA reads TGCGCCAGCAGCTTCCTGGAGGGGCGGAACACCGGGGAGCTGTTTTTT.

The rearrangement links TRBV7-9 to TRBJ2-3, with 15 nucleotides matching TRBD2. CDR1 and CDR2 (germline): SEHNR, FQNEAQ (reference sequence). The CDR3 sequence is 18 residues long. The junction had 14 bases not matched to a gene; V was cut back by 4 bases and J by 9 bases. The CDR3 nucleotides are TGTGCCAGCAGCTCCCCGGGACTAGCGGGGGGATCTTACCACACGCAGTATTTT. It yields the protein CASSSPGLAGGSYHTQYF.

The gene calls are TRBV7-9 and TRBJ2-5; 13 bases are shared with TRBD2. The CDR3 has 16 residues. From germline, CDR1 is SEHNR and CDR2 FQNEAQ (reference sequence). V was clipped by 1 base and J by 8 bases; unmatched bases: 7. In nucleotides, the CDR3 is TGTGCCAGCAGCTTAGGGGGGACTAGCGGGATCGATACCCAGTACTTC. The encoded protein is CASSLGGTSGIDTQYF.

The V and J genes are TRBV13 and TRBJ1-5; TRBD1 agrees at 7 bases. This CDR3 is 14 amino acids long. Trimming at V came to 3 bases and at J to 3 bases, leaving 2 bases not matched to a gene. Germline CDR1 is PRHDT and CDR2 is FYEKMQ (reference sequence). The CDR3 DNA follows: TGTGCCAGCAGCTTGGGACAGAACAATCAGCCCCAGCATTTT. This sequence encodes CASSLGQNNQPQHF.

Regarding this clone: The sample carries other DNA sequences with the same CDR3. V is TRBV5-1 and J is TRBJ1-1; D unresolved. Germline CDR1 is SGHRS and CDR2 is YFSETQ. With 0 bases removed from V and 3 bases from J, the gap between germline ends came to 6 bases. This CDR3 contains 13 residues. CDR3 sequence reads: CASSLAGDTEAFF. For the CDR3, the DNA is TGCGCCAGCAGCTTGGCAGGTGACACTGAAGCTTTCTTT.

The rearrangement links TRBV2 to TRBJ2-5; 10 bases align to TRBD2. J lost 5 bases, V lost 1 base, and 7 bases had no gene match. Germline V gene lookup returns CDR1 SNHLY and CDR2 FYNNEI. CDR3 length: 16 residues. CDR3 loop: CASSEGLAGGGETQYF. CDR3 bases: TGTGCCAGCAGTGAAGGACTAGCGGGTGGGGGGGAGACCCAGTACTTC.

The chain combines TRBV4-3 with TRBJ2-7, with TRBD1 as a possible D gene (5 bases). Trimming stripped 1 base from V and 9 bases from J, with 10 bases between. Germline CDR1 LGHNA, CDR2 YSLEER. There are 12 residues in the CDR3. The CDR3 protein is CASSQGDSVQYF. The DNA for the CDR3 is TGCGCCAGCAGCCAAGGAGACAGCGTGCAGTACTTC.

The rearrangement joins TRBV7-8 to TRBJ1-5; D is perhaps TRBD1 (6 bases). V dropped 3 bases and J dropped 4 bases, with 10 bases sitting between them. Germline CDR1 is SGHVS and CDR2 is FQNEAQ. This CDR3 is 14 amino acids long. The CDR3 region has the DNA TGTGCCAGCAGCTTCGGACAGCTAAATCAGCCCCAGCATTTT. Translating it yields CASSFGQLNQPQHF.

This rearrangement joins TRBV12-3 or TRBV12-4 to TRBJ1-2; D is unclear. V dropped 4 bases and J dropped 7 bases, with 10 bases sitting between them. This CDR3 comprises 12 residues. CDR3 loop: CASSYVGSGYTF. The CDR3 coding sequence is TGTGCCAGCAGTTACGTAGGGAGTGGCTACACCTTC.

J is TRBJ2-1 and V is TRBV5-1, with 7 bases matching TRBD2. Germline trimming cut 3 bases from V and 4 bases from J; bases unmatched to any gene: 7. There are 15 residues in the CDR3. The germline V gene has CDR1 SGHRS and CDR2 YFSETQ. The CDR3 here is CASSSKRDSYNEQFF. CDR3 nucleotide sequence: TGCGCCAGCAGCTCGAAGCGGGACTCTTACAATGAGCAGTTCTTC.